A selection of T cell receptor beta chains follows, all from one sample in a study of beta chain features in type 1 diabetes. TCRdb's table, derived via immunoSEQ multiplex PCR, lists solely in-frame clones and lacks some. The sample contains 250,000 to 350,000 clones, 14% of which appear only once. Sequencing was performed on central memory CD4+ T cells from blood. These receptors all come from a young man in good health. Each CDR3 is given with its conserved first and last residue. A D gene is named only where the DNA matches it firmly. Size values are once, few and many counts, or a class for expanded clones, and some rows have none.

TRBJ2-2,TRBV30,TRBD2,many,TGTGCCTGGAGGACCCTAGCGGGAGCCGGGGAGCTGTTTTTT,CAWRTLAGAGELFF
TRBJ2-2,TRBV9,TRBD1,few,TGTGCCAGCAGCGCCAGACAGGGTACGAACACCGGGGAGCTGTTTTTT,CASSARQGTNTGELFF
TRBJ2-2,TRBV5-6,TRBD2,.,TGTGCCAGCAGCCAGCTTAGCGGGGGCCGGGAGCTGTTTTTT,CASSQLSGGRELFF
TRBJ1-6,TRBV7-9,.,.,TGTGCCAGCAGTCAGACACGGGATTCACCCCTCCACTTT,CASSQTRDSPLHF
TRBJ2-5,TRBV7-2,TRBD2,.,TGTGCCAGCAGCCTAGCCCCCAGGACTAGCGGGACTCATAGGGACCAGTACTTC,CASSLAPRTSGTHRDQYF
TRBJ1-1,TRBV5-1,TRBD1,.,TGCGCCAGCAGCTTGGAGGCTCAGGGGGCCGAAGCTTTCTTT,CASSLEAQGAEAFF
TRBJ2-1,TRBV2,TRBD1,few,TGTGCCGGCAGTGGGGACAGGGGTAATGAGCAGTTCTTC,CAGSGDRGNEQFF
TRBJ2-3,TRBV11-2,.,few,TGTGCCAGCAGCTTACGCGATACGCAGTATTTT,CASSLRDTQYF
TRBJ2-1,TRBV14,.,many,TGTGCCAGCAGCCAAGAACACGGTAGGCCCGGTGAGCAGTTCTTC,CASSQEHGRPGEQFF
TRBJ2-5,TRBV5-4,TRBD1,.,TGTGCCAGCAGCCAAGGACAGGGGCAAGAGACCCAGTACTTC,CASSQGQGQETQYF
TRBJ2-3,TRBV10-3,TRBD2,few,TGTGCCATCTCACCGAAAACTAGCGGGAGATTTCGAACAGATACGCAGTATTTT,CAISPKTSGRFRTDTQYF
TRBJ2-1,TRBV28,.,many,TGTGCCAGCAGTTTCTATCGCGATGAGCAGTTCTTC,CASSFYRDEQFF
TRBJ2-5,TRBV6-1,.,.,TGTGCCAGCACTGACAGCCAAGAGACCCAGTACTTC,CASTDSQETQYF
TRBJ2-1,TRBV4-2,TRBD2,.,TGTGCCAGCAGCCAAGATCAGGCTAGCGGGAGGGCCGGGGAGCAGTTCTTC,CASSQDQASGRAGEQFF
TRBJ2-7,TRBV7-8,.,.,TGTGCCAGCAGCTTATTGCGGTCAACCTACGAGCAGTACTTC,CASSLLRSTYEQYF
TRBJ2-5,TRBV5-1,TRBD2,few,TGCGCCAGCAGCTTACCGGGACTAGCGGGAGGAGGAGAGACCCAGTACTTC,CASSLPGLAGGGETQYF
TRBJ2-5,TRBV12-5,.,.,TGTGCTAGTGGTTTTCGGGCCCAGGAGACCCAGTACTTC,CASGFRAQETQYF
TRBJ2-3,TRBV6-5,.,.,TGTGCCAGCAGATACAAACCAGGGCTCTCCACAGATACGCAGTATTTT,CASRYKPGLSTDTQYF
TRBJ2-6,TRBV5-1,TRBD2,.,TGCGCCAGCAGGGTAGCGGGCCAGAGCTCTGGGGCCAACGTCCTGACTTTC,CASRVAGQSSGANVLTF
TRBJ2-4,TRBV5-1,TRBD1,many,TGCGCCAGCAGCTGGGCTACAGGGGGAGGAGGAAACATTCAGTACTTC,CASSWATGGGGNIQYF
TRBJ1-5,TRBV6-1,.,few,TGTGCCAGCAGTTCCGTTAATAGCAATCAGCCCCAGCATTTT,CASSSVNSNQPQHF
TRBJ1-2,TRBV7-9,TRBD1,.,TGTGCCAGCACCCATGGGGGGGACAGCTATGGCTACACCTTC,CASTHGGDSYGYTF
TRBJ2-7,TRBV6-6,TRBD2,.,TGTGCCAGCCAGCGGGGGGCCTTTTACGAGCAGTACTTC,CASQRGAFYEQYF
TRBJ1-2,TRBV6-6,.,.,TGTGCCAGCAGACAACAGGGCAACTATGGCTACACCTTC,CASRQQGNYGYTF
TRBJ2-1,TRBV13,.,many,TGTGCCAGCATTGGGGCCGTAAACAATGAGCAGTTCTTC,CASIGAVNNEQFF
TRBJ2-3,TRBV2,.,.,TGTGCCAGCCGACTCCGAGCTGGGGATACGCAGTATTTT,CASRLRAGDTQYF
TRBJ1-2,TRBV7-2,.,.,TGTGCCAGCAGCTTAGGGAGCGGCAGGGTCGACCATGGCTACACCTTC,CASSLGSGRVDHGYTF
TRBJ1-5,TRBV27,.,few,TGTGCCAGCAGTTTTAGCGGGCAGAATCAGCCCCAGCATTTT,CASSFSGQNQPQHF
TRBJ1-1,TRBV7-9,.,.,TGTGCCAGCAGCCGCACACAGAGTGGTACTGAAGCTTTCTTT,CASSRTQSGTEAFF
TRBJ2-3,TRBV9,TRBD2,few,TGTGCCAGCAGCGCCCTCGGCGGTAGCGGGATCACAGATACGCAGTATTTT,CASSALGGSGITDTQYF
TRBJ1-1,TRBV25-1,.,.,TGTGCCAGCAGTGTACTCGTTTCAGGGTACACTGAAGCTTTCTTT,CASSVLVSGYTEAFF
TRBJ1-2,TRBV7-2,.,.,TGCGCCAGCAGCCACAGCATAGGACGAGCTAACTATGGCTACACCTTC,CASSHSIGRANYGYTF
TRBJ2-7,TRBV5-4,TRBD2,few,TGTGCCAGCAGCGGTGCCGCGGGGGGCAGGCAGTACTTC,CASSGAAGGRQYF
TRBJ2-1,TRBV7-3,TRBD2,few,TGTGCCAGCAGCCCTCATTCCCTAGCGGGAGTCCCTAGAAATGAGCAGTTCTTC,CASSPHSLAGVPRNEQFF
TRBJ2-1,TRBV25-1,.,.,TGTGCCAGCAGTGACCCCGGGACAATTAATGAGCAGTTCTTC,CASSDPGTINEQFF
TRBJ1-5,TRBV27,.,.,TGTGCCAGCAGACCGGAAAGGGGGATTCGCAATCAGCCCCAGCATTTT,CASRPERGIRNQPQHF
TRBJ2-5,TRBV5-1,TRBD2,few,TGCGCCAGCAGCTTGGGGACTAGCGGGGGGCAAGAGACCCAGTACTTC,CASSLGTSGGQETQYF
TRBJ2-1,TRBV7-9,TRBD1,.,TGTGCCAGCAGCCAGAGGACAGGGGGCTTTTTAAATGAGCAGTTCTTC,CASSQRTGGFLNEQFF
TRBJ1-5,TRBV4-2,.,few,TGTGCCAGCAGCCAAGCGGACAGAGATCAGCCCCAGCATTTT,CASSQADRDQPQHF
TRBJ1-1,TRBV11-2,TRBD1,few,TGTGCCAGCAGCCAGTTTCAGGGGGTTTACACTGAAGCTTTCTTT,CASSQFQGVYTEAFF
TRBJ1-2,TRBV11-2,.,.,TGTGCCAGCAGCTTAACACAAAACTATGGCTACACCTTC,CASSLTQNYGYTF
TRBJ2-7,TRBV10-3,.,many,TGTGCCACCGAGTCCGGGGGCGGCTCCGGTTACGAGCAGTACTTC,CATESGGGSGYEQYF
TRBJ2-3,TRBV7-8,.,.,TGTGCCAGCAGCTTATACGGGATTGGAGATACGCAGTATTTT,CASSLYGIGDTQYF
TRBJ1-1,TRBV12-5,TRBD1,.,TGTGCTAGTGGTACAGGGGAAGGGACTGAAGCTTTCTTT,CASGTGEGTEAFF
TRBJ2-1,TRBV18,.,.,TGTGCCAGCTCACCAAGGCAGGAGATACACTACAATGAGCAGTTCTTC,CASSPRQEIHYNEQFF
TRBJ1-5,TRBV7-2,.,many,TGTGCCAGCAGCTTGAATGACTGGCAGCCCCAGCATTTT,CASSLNDWQPQHF
TRBJ2-5,TRBV7-2,.,.,TGTGCCAGCAGCGGGGCAGGAACGGACCAAGAGACCCAGTACTTC,CASSGAGTDQETQYF